Sequencing of this T cell receptor (beta chain) was carried out in a study of memory CD4+ T cells and cytomegalovirus serostatus. Overall study: Of the healthy Belgian adults, 9 were CMV seropositive and 24 seronegative. General observations from the study: Suggested: most of the CMV-linked TCR signature lies in CD4+ memory cells.

The CDR3 totals 14 residues. Comment on this clone: Its antigen is still unknown.

Single viable CD3+CD4+CD8-CD45RO+ cells were sorted as the memory CD4+ T cells. After thawing, CD4+ T cells were positively selected. Method: immunoSEQ multiplex PCR; TCRdb's copy keeps in-frame clones and lacks some. This sample has 50,000 to 70,000 clones; less than 85% occur once, and the top ten carry approximately 0.82%. The V gene is TRBV21-1, the J gene TRBJ2-7; the D call in the table, TRBD1, was not verified against the DNA. TRBV21-1 is assigned pseudogene status. Sequencing was performed on memory CD4+ T cells from blood. The TCR comes from an adult in good health and CMV-seronegative. The CDR3: CASSKGTEPYEQYF. The DNA of the CDR3 is TGTGCCAGCAGCAAAGGTACAGAACCTTACGAGCAGTACTTC.